These 10 T cell receptor beta chains originate from one sample sequenced in a study of blood T cell repertoires in COVID-19. TCRdb keeps only in-frame clones here, not all; method: immunoSEQ multiplex PCR. The repertoire consists of 140,000 to 150,000 clones, with roughly 80% occurring once and the leading ten covering around 5%. Sequenced sample: peripheral blood. The receptors stem from a human donor in a cohort sampled during active COVID-19.

The V and J genes are TRBV6-1 and TRBJ1-1; D possibly corresponds to TRBD1 (5 bases). Looked up from germline, CDR1 is MNHNS and CDR2 is SASEGT. The V end was cut by 3 bases, the J end by 10 bases, with 15 bases between. The CDR3 loop spans 13 amino acids. DNA for the CDR3: TGTGCCAGCAGTGAGCCCCTACCTAGGGGAGCTTTCTTT. Its protein is CASSEPLPRGAFF.

V is TRBV27 and J is TRBJ2-1; 7 bases are a match to TRBD2. The CDR3 length is 13 residues. V was clipped by 7 bases and J by 13 bases; unmatched bases: 13. Germline lookup yields CDR1 MNHEY and CDR2 SMNVEV (reference sequence). CDR3 sequence: CASIQWEGGIQFF. CDR3 in DNA: TGTGCCAGCATTCAATGGGAGGGCGGCATTCAGTTCTTC.

This chain connects TRBV30 to TRBJ1-1; D remains ambiguous. Germline loops: CDR1 GTSNPN, CDR2 SVGIG (reference sequence). Trimming shortened V by 4 bases and J by 5 bases, and 17 bases separated the two germline ends. The CDR3 covers 14 residues. The CDR3 loop is CAWIPGLARTEAFF. The CDR3 nucleotides are TGTGCCTGGATTCCTGGGTTAGCAAGGACTGAAGCTTTCTTT.

This clone was seen a handful of times. The chain's CDR3 is CASSSSRDRSVSIYF. DNA for the CDR3: TGTGCCAGCAGCTCGTCTCGGGACAGAAGTGTCTCCATATATTTT. The gene calls are TRBV7-2 and TRBJ1-3, with 7 positions matching TRBD1. The CDR3 consists of 15 residues. V lost 4 bases, J lost 11 bases, and 14 bases stayed unmatched. The germline V gene encodes CDR1 SGHTA and CDR2 FQGNSA. Full variable domain (rest looked up from reference TRBV7-2 and TRBJ1-3): GAGVSQSPSNKVTEKGKDVELRCDPISGHTALYWYRQSLGQGLEFLIYFQGNSAPDKSGLPSDRFSAERTGGSVSTLTIQRTQQEDSAVYLCASSSSRDRSVSIYFGEGSWLTVV.

The rearrangement links TRBV19 to TRBJ2-4, with TRBD1 matching 10 bases. J lost 8 bases, V lost 8 bases, and 6 bases had no gene match. The germline gives CDR1 LNHDA, CDR2 SQIVND (reference sequence). The CDR3 is 13 residues long. The CDR3 region is CASRDRGSDIQYF. CDR3 coding DNA: TGTGCCAGTCGGGACAGGGGATCCGACATTCAGTACTTC.

The DNA of the CDR3 is TGTGCCAGCAGCCTCCCGGCAGGGAACACTGAAGCTTTCTTT. Translation: CASSLPAGNTEAFF. This chain links TRBV6-2 or TRBV6-3 with TRBJ1-1; D unclear. Germline V gene data show CDR1 as MNHEY and CDR2 as SVGEGT. Trimming cost V 6 bases and J 1 base, with 12 bases left between them. CDR3 length equals 14 residues.

The V and J genes are TRBV27 and TRBJ2-7; 14 nucleotides line up with TRBD2. Germline-derived CDR1 and CDR2 are MNHEY and SMNVEV (reference sequence). The CDR3 is 15 amino acids. Trimming removed 5 bases from V and 4 bases from J; junction bases left unmatched: 4. The CDR3 region has the DNA TGTGCCAGCAGTCCCGGGACTAGCGGGGGTTACGAGCAGTACTTC. Its protein product is CASSPGTSGGYEQYF.

V usage is TRBV3-1 (or the pseudogene TRBV3-2) and J usage is TRBJ2-5, with D perhaps TRBD2 (5 bases). The CDR3 sequence is 16 residues long. Trimming removed 1 base from V and 5 bases from J, with 17 bases in between. Per germline, CDR1 LGHDT and CDR2 YNNKEL (reference sequence). The DNA of the CDR3 is TGTGCCAGCAGCCAAGTAACTAGAGGATTGGTTGAGACCCAGTACTTC. Residues: CASSQVTRGLVETQYF.

The chain employs TRBV6-4 and TRBJ2-1, with 10 positions matching TRBD1. CDR1 is MRHNA and CDR2 is SNTAGT in the germline V gene. The CDR3 is 14 amino acids. V shed 1 base and J 6 bases; nucleotides not matched to a gene: 0. Here the CDR3 DNA reads TGTGCCAGCAGTGACTGGGACAGGGGCAATGAGCAGTTCTTC. Translating gives CASSDWDRGNEQFF.

The CDR3 loop reads CASSLGTSGRSSGELFF. In DNA form, the CDR3 reads TGCGCCAGCAGCCTCGGGACTAGCGGGAGATCCTCCGGGGAGCTGTTTTTT. The chain has TRBV5-1 and TRBJ2-2, with 14 positions matching TRBD2. The V segment lost 4 bases and the J segment 6 bases; nucleotides outside the gene matches: 8. This CDR3 contains 17 residues. Germline CDR1 and CDR2: SGHRS and YFSETQ.